Below, 22 T cell receptor beta chains from the same sample are listed, as sequenced in a study of blood T cells in healthy people across ages (dated by TCRdb to about 2015). The library was built by means of 5' RACE. The sample was run on an Illumina HiSeq 2500. A second roughly 6 to 11 cycle PCR used a sample-barcoded 5' primer and a J-beta primer mix. The public sequencing data were trimmed at Q25 with fastp and processed into clonotypes with MiXCR by TCRdb, which kept only in-frame beta chains. Rows are combined by CDR3 protein, so each entry shows the most common genes and DNA. The sample profile shows fewer than 700,000 distinct CDR3 sequences; around 43% of them were found once. Jointly, the top ten make up around 30% of the sample. Sample: blood. The source of these receptors is an elderly man in good health.

This chain uses TRBV12-3 or TRBV12-4 with TRBJ2-3, with a weak D call TRBD2 (5 bases). The V end was cut by 5 bases, the J end by 0 bases, with 9 bases between. The CDR3 sequence is 14 residues long. Here the CDR3 DNA reads TGTGCCAGCAGTGTAGGACTGAGCACAGATACGCAGTATTTT. This gives the protein CASSVGLSTDTQYF.

The V call is TRBV19, the J call TRBJ2-5; TRBD2 matches at 8 bases. V shed 8 bases and J 2 bases; nucleotides not matched to a gene: 10. This CDR3 is built from 15 residues. The germline CDR1 and CDR2 sequences are LNHDA and SQIVND (reference sequence). CDR3 region: CASGLLAEGQETQYF. CDR3 DNA: TGTGCCAGTGGCCTACTAGCGGAGGGACAAGAGACCCAGTACTTC.

Remarks on this clonotype: At one end, the junction sequence differs from germline, possibly due to a read error. V gene TRBV18 combines with J gene TRBJ2-3; TRBD1 matches 7 bases. CDR1 and CDR2 from the germline V gene are KGHSH and LQKENI. The CDR3 runs to 15 residues. The CDR3 spells CASSPGQKHTDTQYF. CDR3 sequence (DNA): TGCGCCAGCTCACCGGGACAGAAACACACAGATACGCAGTATTTT.

This sequence joins TRBV7-2 and TRBJ2-3; 13 bases agree with TRBD2. Germline values: CDR1 SGHTA, CDR2 FQGNSA. V gave up 4 bases and J gave up 6 bases; unmatched junction bases: 13. CDR3 length: 18 residues. CDR3 in amino acids: CASSYGLAGAPPGDTQYF. The CDR3, as DNA: TGTGCCAGCAGCTATGGACTAGCGGGGGCCCCACCGGGGGATACGCAGTATTTT.

The chain employs TRBV4-2 and TRBJ2-2; 16 positions match TRBD2. Germline CDR1 LGHNA, CDR2 YNFKEQ. This CDR3 region has 23 residues. Trimming took 3 bases from V and 2 from J; bases not matched to a gene: 18. The CDR3 DNA follows: TGTGCCAGCAGCCATTCTTCCACACCGGGACTAGCGGGAGGGCCTACCAACACCGGGGAGCTGTTTTTT. Amino acids: CASSHSSTPGLAGGPTNTGELFF.

J is TRBJ2-2 and V is TRBV15; no clear D gene. The CDR3 is 17 amino acids. The V gene's germline CDR1 is LNHNV and CDR2 YYDKDF (reference sequence). V lost 0 bases to trimming and J lost 5 bases, with 16 bases between them. In nucleotides, the CDR3 is TGTGCCACCAGCAGAGATCCTACCAGCTTCGGAACCGGGGAGCTGTTTTTT. Residues: CATSRDPTSFGTGELFF.

This clonotype was counted only a few times. The CDR3 spells CASSQDLGRSSYNEQFF. CDR3 DNA: TGCGCCAGCAGCCAAGATCTAGGCAGAAGTTCCTACAATGAGCAGTTCTTC. This chain uses TRBV4-3 with TRBJ2-1, with D hard to call. Germline V gene data show CDR1 as LGHNA and CDR2 as YSLEER. The CDR3 totals 17 residues. The V end lost 0 bases, the J end lost 1 base, and 13 bases lay between the germline ends.

This chain joins TRBV20-1 and TRBJ2-1; 10 bases line up with TRBD2. The CDR3 length is 14 residues. Germline V gene lookup returns CDR1 DFQATT and CDR2 SNEGSKA (reference sequence). V lost 4 bases, J lost 6 bases, and 6 bases stayed unmatched. The CDR3 spells CSATESGRVNEQFF. Written as DNA, the CDR3 is TGCAGTGCTACTGAAAGCGGGAGGGTCAATGAGCAGTTCTTC.

Ten or more counts support this clonotype. The chain has TRBV20-1 and TRBJ2-5, with D possibly TRBD1 on 6 matching bases. V was cut by 3 bases and J by 3 bases, with 20 bases left in between. Germline V CDR1 and CDR2: DFQATT, SNEGSKA (reference sequence). The CDR3 runs to 16 residues. Written as DNA, the CDR3 is TGCAGTGCTAGGGAGTCAGGAAGGGGACAAAAAGAGACCCAGTACTTC. It is translated as CSARESGRGQKETQYF.

The chain recombines TRBV27 with TRBJ2-5, with TRBD1 matching 9 bases. Germline CDR1 MNHEY, CDR2 SMNVEV (reference sequence). This CDR3 has 12 amino acids. Trimming took 5 bases from V and 10 from J; bases not matched to a gene: 5. CDR3 residues: CASSPWTGVQYF. CDR3 DNA sequence: TGTGCCAGCAGTCCCTGGACAGGGGTCCAGTACTTC.

The V and J genes are TRBV6-2 or TRBV6-3 and TRBJ2-2; D tentatively reads TRBD1 or TRBD2 (5 bases each). The CDR3 consists of 15 residues. The germline CDR1 and CDR2 sequences are MNHEY and SVGEGT. The V gene lost 7 bases and the J gene lost 0 bases, with 12 bases spanning the gap. In DNA, the CDR3 is TGTGCCAGCACCCCAGGGACGCCGAACACCGGGGAGCTGTTTTTT. Translation: CASTPGTPNTGELFF.

J is TRBJ2-3 and V is TRBV7-2, with no clear D. The CDR3 totals 16 residues. Germline CDR1 reads SGHTA; CDR2 reads FQGNSA. With 8 bases removed from V and 4 bases from J, the gap between germline ends came to 22 bases. The CDR3 DNA reads as TGTGCCAGCGGCCACCGCCCAGTTGGCATCCCAGATACGCAGTATTTT. It specifies CASGHRPVGIPDTQYF.

This clonotype has ten or more counts. CDR3 sequence: CASSLAGGRGNIQYF. CDR3 coding DNA: TGTGCCAGCAGCTTAGCGGGAGGTAGGGGAAACATTCAGTACTTC. The chain employs TRBV11-1 and TRBJ2-4; possible D gene TRBD2, 6 bases. The CDR3 has 15 residues. Deletions cut 0 bases from V and 6 bases from J, with 12 bases between. In germline, CDR1 is SGHAT, CDR2 FQDESV (reference sequence). Full variable domain (rest looked up from reference TRBV11-1 and TRBJ2-4): EAEVAQSPRYKITEKSQAVAFWCDPISGHATLYWYRQILGQGPELLVQFQDESVVDDSQLPKDRFSAERLKGVDSTLKIQPAELGDSAMYLCASSLAGGRGNIQYFGAGTRLSVL.

The chain couples TRBV20-1 to TRBJ2-7; TRBD1 matches 7 bases. From germline, CDR1 is DFQATT and CDR2 SNEGSKA (reference sequence). This CDR3 region has 15 residues. After removal of 2 bases from V and 4 bases from J, the junction contained 11 bases not matched to a gene. The CDR3 nucleotides are TGCAGTGCTAGACAACTTACAGGGGCACGTTACGAGCAGTACTTC. The encoded protein is CSARQLTGARYEQYF.

Only a few counts were recorded for this clonotype. The rearrangement joins TRBV9 to TRBJ2-5; D is perhaps TRBD2 (6 bases). The CDR3 length is 14 residues. From germline, CDR1 is SGDLS and CDR2 YYNGEE. Trimming removed 4 bases from V and 11 bases from J, with 21 bases in between. CDR3 DNA: TGTGCCAGCAGCCCAACGGCAGGGACGGGAGAGCAGTACTTC. As protein: CASSPTAGTGEQYF.

Turning to this clonotype: A much larger clone sits a single nucleotide away, making a read error possible. The chain links TRBV12-3 or TRBV12-4 to TRBJ1-2; D is undetermined. The CDR3 is made up of 14 amino acids. The ends were cut back, 1 base at V and 7 bases at J, with 13 bases in the middle. CDR3 DNA sequence: TGTGCCAGCAGTTTAGAAATGCAACCGGGTGGCTACACCTTC. Protein sequence: CASSLEMQPGGYTF.

To note about this clonotype: Germline and junction disagree at one end, which may indicate a read error. The V and J genes are TRBV30 and TRBJ2-7, with D perhaps TRBD2 (5 bases). The CDR3 extends over 11 amino acids. The germline V gene has CDR1 GTSNPN and CDR2 SVGIG (reference sequence). In DNA, the CDR3 is TGTGCCGGGAGTGACCGCACAGAGCAGTACTTC. Residues: CAGSDRTEQYF. Looking up the rest from reference TRBV30 and TRBJ2-7 gives the full variable domain: SQTIHQWPATLVQPVGSPLSLECTVEGTSNPNLYWYRQAAGRGLQLLFYSVGIGQISSEVPQNLSASRPQDRQFILSSKKLLLSDSGFYLCAGSDRTEQYFGPGTRLTVT.

V is TRBV20-1 and J is TRBJ2-7, with a weak D call TRBD2 (6 bases). Germline V gene sequence: CDR1 DFQATT, CDR2 SNEGSKA (reference sequence). The CDR3 extends over 13 amino acids. V was pared by 6 bases and J by 4 bases, with 16 bases between. CDR3 bases: TGCAGTGCGGCGGGACGGGACGATTACGAGCAGTACTTC. Translating gives CSAAGRDDYEQYF.

This clonotype was found a few times. The chain employs TRBV7-9 and TRBJ2-3, with D hard to call. Germline-derived CDR1 and CDR2 are SEHNR and FQNEAQ (reference sequence). V was shortened by 1 base and J by 6 bases, with 8 bases between the two germline ends. The CDR3 consists of 13 residues. The CDR3 DNA reads TGTGCCAGCAGCTTAGTTTTAGGGGATACGCAGTATTTT. This translates into CASSLVLGDTQYF.

This clonotype was seen a handful of times. The rearrangement joins TRBV11-2 to TRBJ2-7, with D perhaps matching TRBD2 (6 bases). The germline gives CDR1 SGHAT, CDR2 FQNNGV. This CDR3 region has 16 residues. V shed 5 bases and J shed 7 bases, with 24 bases lying between them. In DNA, the CDR3 is TGTGCCAGCAGCCACAACCCGGGAGTCTTGGACAATGAGCAGTACTTC. Translating it yields CASSHNPGVLDNEQYF.

V is TRBV5-4 and J is TRBJ2-7, with TRBD1 matching 9 bases. Germline V gives CDR1 SGHNT, CDR2 YYREEE (reference sequence). The junction had 6 bases not matched to a gene; V was cut back by 4 bases and J by 7 bases. This CDR3 has 13 residues. The CDR3 coding sequence is TGTGCCAGCAGCCAACAGGGGGCCGGAGAGCAGTACTTC. Its translation is CASSQQGAGEQYF.

This chain connects TRBV4-1 to TRBJ2-5; TRBD2 matches at 9 bases. Germline CDR1 is MGHRA and CDR2 is YSYEKL. There are 16 residues in the CDR3. V lost 1 base, J lost 9 bases, and 12 bases stayed unmatched. CDR3: CASSQGPSGAGEAQYF. The CDR3 bases are TGCGCCAGCAGCCAAGGCCCTAGCGGGGCTGGTGAGGCCCAGTACTTC.